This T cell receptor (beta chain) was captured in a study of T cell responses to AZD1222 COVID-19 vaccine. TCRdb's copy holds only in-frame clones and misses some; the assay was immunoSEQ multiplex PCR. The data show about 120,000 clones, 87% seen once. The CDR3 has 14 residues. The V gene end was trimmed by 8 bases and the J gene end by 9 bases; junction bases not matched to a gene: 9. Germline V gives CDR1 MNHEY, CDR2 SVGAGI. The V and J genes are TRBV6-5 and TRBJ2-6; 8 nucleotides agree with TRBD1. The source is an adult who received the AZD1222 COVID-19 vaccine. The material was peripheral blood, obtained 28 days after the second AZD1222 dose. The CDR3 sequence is CASLDRGRNNVLTF. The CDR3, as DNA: TGTGCCAGCCTTGACAGGGGCAGGAACAACGTCCTGACTTTC.